The next 7 T cell receptor beta chains were all read from a single sample in a study of identical twins. TCRdb independently ran MiXCR on the 5' RACE reads; one entry per CDR3 protein. Altogether 270,000 or so distinct CDR3 sequences are present, roughly 8.7% being singletons, with the ten largest covering 3%. Separately, the same data were catalogued under a study of yellow fever vaccine responses in identical twins.

Sequenced sample: CD8+ T cells sorted from blood. The source of these receptors is a young woman in good health.

This clonotype was observed a few times. The chain employs TRBV10-3 and TRBJ2-4; perhaps TRBD2 as D (6 bases). Trimming left V 0 bases short and J 0 bases short, with 21 bases between. The CDR3 loop spans 20 amino acids. Germline CDR1 reads ENHRY; CDR2 reads SYGVKD. The CDR3 DNA reads TGTGCCATCAGTGAGTCGTATGTAGAAGGAGGGCTCTTAGCCAAAAACATTCAGTACTTC. It specifies CAISESYVEGGLLAKNIQYF.

This clonotype was seen more than once but under ten times. This chain connects TRBV27 to TRBJ2-4; no clear D gene. Per germline, CDR1 MNHEY and CDR2 SMNVEV (reference sequence). This CDR3 region has 13 residues. V was shortened by 2 bases and J by 4 bases, with 6 bases between the two germline ends. The CDR3 DNA reads as TGTGCCAGCAGTTTAGGGTCGAAAAACATTCAGTACTTC. Residues: CASSLGSKNIQYF.

This clonotype has only a few counts. The chain couples TRBV7-9 to TRBJ2-7; D not certain. V was shortened by 0 bases and J by 3 bases, with 3 bases between the two germline ends. From germline, CDR1 is SEHNR and CDR2 FQNEAQ (reference sequence). CDR3 length: 12 residues. CDR3 loop: CASSLANYEQYF. The CDR3 DNA reads TGTGCCAGCAGCTTAGCGAACTACGAGCAGTACTTC.

V is TRBV7-9 and J is TRBJ2-2; TRBD1 agrees at 12 bases. The junction had 9 bases not matched to a gene; V was cut back by 5 bases and J by 5 bases. Germline CDR1 is SEHNR and CDR2 is FQNEAQ (reference sequence). This CDR3 is 17 amino acids long. In nucleotides, the CDR3 is TGTGCCAGCAGCGGACCGGGACAGGGGGCTAGAACCGGGGAGCTGTTTTTT. Amino acids: CASSGPGQGARTGELFF.

This chain joins TRBV20-1 and TRBJ2-7, with D possibly TRBD2 on 5 matching bases. The CDR3 is 14 amino acids. CDR1 is DFQATT, CDR2 SNEGSKA, per germline (reference sequence). V shed 5 bases and J shed 2 bases, with 16 bases lying between them. CDR3 loop: CSALTGLAAYEQYF. The CDR3 DNA sequence: TGCAGTGCTCTCACCGGGCTAGCCGCCTACGAGCAGTACTTC.

This clonotype turned up a few times. The chain couples TRBV9 to TRBJ2-3; D remains unclear. Germline V gives CDR1 SGDLS, CDR2 YYNGEE. The CDR3 extends over 14 amino acids. Trimming left V 0 bases short and J 3 bases short, with 8 bases between. DNA of the CDR3: TGTGCCAGCAGCGTAGCCGCCAAGACAGATACGCAGTATTTT. Protein sequence: CASSVAAKTDTQYF. The full variable domain, with the rest looked up from reference TRBV9 and TRBJ2-3, is DSGVTQTPKHLITATGQRVTLRCSPRSGDLSVYWYQQSLDQGLQFLIQYYNGEERAKGNILERFSAQQFPDLHSELNLSSLELGDSALYFCASSVAAKTDTQYFGPGTRLTVL.

The sample holds many counts of this clonotype. DNA for the CDR3: TGTGCCACCAGTGATTTGCCGGGGCATGAGCAGTTCTTC. This sequence encodes CATSDLPGHEQFF. V and J are TRBV24-1 and TRBJ2-1; the D gene could be TRBD1 or TRBD2 (5 bases each). Trimming took 0 bases from V and 8 from J, leaving 7 bases between them. From germline, CDR1 is KGHDR and CDR2 SFDVKD. The CDR3 covers 13 residues.